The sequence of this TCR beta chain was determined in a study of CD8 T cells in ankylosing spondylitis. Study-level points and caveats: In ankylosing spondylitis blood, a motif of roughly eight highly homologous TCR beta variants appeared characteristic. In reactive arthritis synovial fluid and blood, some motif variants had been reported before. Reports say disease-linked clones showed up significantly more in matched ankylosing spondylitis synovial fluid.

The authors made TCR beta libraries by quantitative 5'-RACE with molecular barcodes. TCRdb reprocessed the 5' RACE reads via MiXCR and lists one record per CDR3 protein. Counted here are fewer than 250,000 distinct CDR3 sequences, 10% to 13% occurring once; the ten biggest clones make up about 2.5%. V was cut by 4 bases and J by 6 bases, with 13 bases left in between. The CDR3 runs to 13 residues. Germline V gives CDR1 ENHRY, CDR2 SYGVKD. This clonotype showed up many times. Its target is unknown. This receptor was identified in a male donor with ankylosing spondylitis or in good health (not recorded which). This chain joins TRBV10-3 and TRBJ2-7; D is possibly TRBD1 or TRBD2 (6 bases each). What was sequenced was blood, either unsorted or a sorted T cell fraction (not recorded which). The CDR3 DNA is TGTGCCATCAGTGTTGAGGGGGGTCTCGAGCAGTACTTC. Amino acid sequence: CAISVEGGLEQYF.